This entry lists 30 T cell receptor beta chains sequenced from one sample in a study of cytomegalovirus exposure and HLA in healthy donors. Assay used: immunoSEQ multiplex PCR; TCRdb lists only in-frame clones, some missing. The data contain about 160,000 clones, around 90% of them singletons. Sequencing was carried out using PBMCs. The receptors originated from a man between 18 and 29 years old in good health and CMV-seronegative.

The J gene is TRBJ1-1, the V gene TRBV18, with D possibly TRBD1 on 5 matching bases. Germline V CDR1 and CDR2: KGHSH, LQKENI. V was shortened by 6 bases and J by 1 base, with 15 bases between the two germline ends. This CDR3 contains 15 residues. The chain's CDR3 is CASSDFRAENTEAFF. In DNA form, the CDR3 reads TGTGCCAGCTCGGATTTCAGGGCTGAGAACACTGAAGCTTTCTTT.

The chain employs TRBV5-1 and TRBJ2-7; 7 nucleotides line up with TRBD2. With 0 bases clipped from V and 6 bases from J, the junction kept 6 bases outside the gene matches. Germline-derived CDR1 and CDR2 are SGHRS and YFSETQ. The length of the CDR3 is 14 residues. CDR3 sequence: CASSLDAGEVEQYF. The CDR3 nucleotides read TGCGCCAGCAGCTTGGACGCGGGAGAAGTCGAGCAGTACTTC.

V usage is TRBV28 and J usage is TRBJ2-1; 9 bases fit TRBD2. The CDR3 loop spans 16 amino acids. The V segment lost 6 bases and the J segment 5 bases; nucleotides outside the gene matches: 11. Germline CDR1 reads MDHEN; CDR2 reads SYDVKM. The CDR3 bases are TGTGCCAGCAGCCCCTACGGTTCTAGCGGGGACAATGAGCAGTTCTTC. This translates into CASSPYGSSGDNEQFF.

The chain carries TRBV29-1 and TRBJ2-7; the match to TRBD1 covers 11 bases. CDR1 is SQVTM and CDR2 is ANQGSEA in the germline V gene. With V trimmed by 7 bases and J by 1 base, 6 bases remained unmatched. This CDR3 has 14 residues. The DNA of the CDR3 is TGCAGCGCCCTGGGGGACAGGGGGTCCTACGAGCAGTACTTC. Encoded protein: CSALGDRGSYEQYF.

The J gene is TRBJ2-6, the V gene TRBV27, with a tentative D call TRBD2 (5 bases). The CDR3 length is 13 residues. In germline, CDR1 is MNHEY, CDR2 SMNVEV (reference sequence). V shed 10 bases and J shed 4 bases, with 11 bases lying between them. CDR3 DNA: TGTGCCACCGGGCGGAGGGGGGCCAACGTCCTGACTTTC. Its protein is CATGRRGANVLTF.

V is TRBV4-2 and J is TRBJ2-2, with TRBD2 matching over 9 bases. J gave up 6 bases and V 1 base, and 6 bases lay outside the gene matches. The CDR3 consists of 16 residues. CDR1 LGHNA and CDR2 YNFKEQ come from the germline V gene. The CDR3 sequence is CASSQGLAGNAGELFF. CDR3 coding DNA: TGTGCCAGCAGCCAAGGGCTAGCGGGAAATGCCGGGGAGCTGTTTTTT.

The CDR3 DNA reads as TGCGCCAGCAGCTTGTTGACAGGGGCTTGGGAGACCCAGTACTTC. Residues: CASSLLTGAWETQYF. This chain connects TRBV5-1 to TRBJ2-5, with TRBD1 matching 8 bases. The V gene end was trimmed by 1 base and the J gene end by 5 bases; junction bases not matched to a gene: 7. The germline V gene encodes CDR1 SGHRS and CDR2 YFSETQ. The CDR3 loop spans 15 amino acids.

The V and J genes are TRBV6-1 and TRBJ2-7, with a weak D call TRBD1 (7 bases). Trimming shortened V by 5 bases and J by 5 bases, and 10 bases separated the two germline ends. CDR1 is MNHNS, CDR2 SASEGT, per germline. The CDR3 has 12 residues. CDR3 sequence reads: CASSFRGDEQYF. The CDR3 coding sequence is TGTGCCAGCAGTTTCAGGGGGGACGAGCAGTACTTC.

The rearrangement joins TRBV5-5 to TRBJ2-7, with TRBD2 identical over 9 bases. V was clipped by 6 bases and J by 3 bases; unmatched bases: 10. Germline V gives CDR1 SGHKS, CDR2 YYEKEE (reference sequence). The CDR3 contains 15 residues. CDR3 DNA sequence: TGTGCCAGCATCCCCTGGACTAGCGAGATCTACGAGCAGTACTTC. Translating gives CASIPWTSEIYEQYF.

This chain uses TRBV27 with TRBJ2-1; 14 bases fit TRBD2. CDR1 is MNHEY and CDR2 is SMNVEV in the germline V gene (reference sequence). The CDR3 loop spans 15 amino acids. J was trimmed by 10 bases and V by 7 bases; bases with no gene match: 9. The CDR3 DNA reads TGTGCCAGCAAGGAGACTAGCGGGGGGGCATGGGAGCAGTTCTTC. Protein: CASKETSGGAWEQFF.

This rearrangement joins TRBV6-5 to TRBJ2-5; 14 bases agree with TRBD2. The CDR3 has 16 amino acids. Germline CDR1 is MNHEY and CDR2 is SVGAGI. Unmatched junction bases numbered 5, after V lost 4 bases and J lost 4 bases. CDR3 in DNA: TGTGCCAGCAGTTTCAAGGGACTAGCGGGAGTAGAGACCCAGTACTTC. Translated, it gives CASSFKGLAGVETQYF.

This clone was counted once. The chain links TRBV7-6 to TRBJ2-1, with no clear D. Germline V CDR1 and CDR2: SGHVS, FNYEAQ. The CDR3 loop spans 11 amino acids. Trimming shortened V by 4 bases and J by 8 bases, and 6 bases separated the two germline ends. CDR3 region: CASSSRDEQFF. CDR3 sequence (DNA): TGTGCCAGCAGCTCGCGAGATGAGCAGTTCTTC.

V gene TRBV28 combines with J gene TRBJ2-2, with 9 bases lining up with TRBD1. Germline V lookup: CDR1 MDHEN, CDR2 SYDVKM. J was trimmed by 6 bases and V by 7 bases; bases with no gene match: 3. This CDR3 contains 13 residues. CDR3 sequence: CASNRGQAGELFF. CDR3 DNA sequence: TGTGCCAGCAACAGGGGGCAGGCCGGGGAGCTGTTTTTT.

CDR3 sequence reads: CASCDPLTLGETQYF. CDR3 DNA: TGTGCCAGCTGTGACCCCTTGACACTAGGGGAGACCCAGTACTTC. The genes are TRBV28 and TRBJ2-5; tentative D call: TRBD2 (5 bases). V gave up 8 bases and J gave up 5 bases, with 21 bases separating them. This CDR3 region has 15 residues. Looked up from germline, CDR1 is MDHEN and CDR2 is SYDVKM.

In this sample, this clone turned up a few times. V gene TRBV7-2 combines with J gene TRBJ2-7; D is perhaps TRBD2 (5 bases). V lost 5 bases and J 0 bases, leaving 11 bases between the germline ends. Per the germline V gene, CDR1 is SGHTA and CDR2 is FQGNSA. CDR3 length equals 14 residues. As DNA, the CDR3 is TGTGCCAGCAGCCCCCAGAGCGGCTCCTACGAGCAGTACTTC. Amino acid sequence: CASSPQSGSYEQYF.

The V and J genes are TRBV27 and TRBJ2-1; TRBD2 matches at 13 bases. Germline lookup yields CDR1 MNHEY and CDR2 SMNVEV (reference sequence). The CDR3 has 13 residues. J was trimmed by 8 bases and V by 8 bases; bases with no gene match: 3. CDR3 in amino acids: CASGLAGVDEQFF. CDR3 in DNA: TGTGCCAGCGGACTAGCGGGGGTGGATGAGCAGTTCTTC.

V is TRBV29-1 and J is TRBJ2-2, with D possibly being TRBD1 (6 bases). Trimming removed 7 bases at V and 2 bases at J, with 11 bases between. The CDR3 is made up of 13 amino acids. Germline V gene sequence: CDR1 SQVTM, CDR2 ANQGSEA. The CDR3 region has the DNA TGCAGCGGCTGGACAGCAAACACCGGGGAGCTGTTTTTT. This codes for CSGWTANTGELFF.

CDR3 residues: CASSLEGARNTGELFF. CDR3 sequence (DNA): TGTGCCAGCAGCTTGGAGGGGGCCCGTAACACCGGGGAGCTGTTTTTT. This chain uses TRBV5-5 with TRBJ2-2, with TRBD1 matching 7 bases. The CDR3 contains 16 residues. Germline loops: CDR1 SGHKS, CDR2 YYEKEE (reference sequence). The junction had 4 bases not matched to a gene; V was cut back by 0 bases and J by 2 bases.

The chain employs TRBV10-1 and TRBJ2-1; 8 positions match TRBD2. The V and J ends lost 3 bases and 10 bases, in that order; junction bases with no gene match: 5. Germline CDR1 WNHNN, CDR2 SYGVQD (reference sequence). This CDR3 comprises 13 residues. CDR3 amino acids: CASSDILAGEQFF. The CDR3 DNA reads as TGCGCCAGCAGTGATATTCTAGCGGGCGAGCAGTTCTTC.

V and J are TRBV13 and TRBJ2-5, with TRBD1 identical over 7 bases. This CDR3 is built from 14 residues. Trimming at V came to 5 bases and at J to 4 bases, leaving 7 bases not matched to a gene. Germline V gene sequence: CDR1 PRHDT, CDR2 FYEKMQ (reference sequence). CDR3 protein: CASSAYRGRETQYF. Here the CDR3 DNA reads TGTGCCAGCAGCGCATACAGGGGCAGAGAGACCCAGTACTTC.

This chain joins TRBV9 and TRBJ1-2; 7 bases fit TRBD1. The V gene's germline CDR1 is SGDLS and CDR2 YYNGEE. Unmatched junction bases numbered 7, after V lost 0 bases and J lost 5 bases. The CDR3 spans 15 residues. CDR3 amino acids: CASSVGTGVLYGYTF. CDR3 DNA sequence: TGTGCCAGCAGCGTAGGAACAGGGGTTCTTTATGGCTACACCTTC.

This CDR3 is CASSMNQGLTEAFF. The CDR3 DNA is TGTGCCAGTAGTATGAATCAGGGGCTCACTGAAGCTTTCTTT. The rearrangement links TRBV19 to TRBJ1-1; perhaps TRBD1 as D (6 bases). This CDR3 contains 14 residues. Trimming shortened V by 3 bases and J by 4 bases, and 12 bases separated the two germline ends. Looked up from germline, CDR1 is LNHDA and CDR2 is SQIVND (reference sequence).

V usage is TRBV5-1 and J usage is TRBJ2-1; tentative D call: TRBD2 (5 bases). The CDR3 contains 21 residues. The V gene lost 1 base and the J gene lost 2 bases, with 28 bases spanning the gap. Germline V lookup: CDR1 SGHRS, CDR2 YFSETQ. Here the CDR3 reads CASSLTQDVAAAEGTYNEQFF. DNA of the CDR3: TGCGCCAGCAGCTTGACTCAGGACGTCGCGGCAGCGGAAGGGACCTACAATGAGCAGTTCTTC.

The rearrangement joins TRBV11-3 to TRBJ2-2; 8 bases map to TRBD1. Unmatched junction bases numbered 4, after V lost 5 bases and J lost 5 bases. The CDR3 totals 14 residues. Germline CDR1 is SGHNT and CDR2 is YENEEA. The CDR3 DNA reads as TGTGCCAGCAGCGGCAGGACAGGGACCGGGGAGCTGTTTTTT. This gives the protein CASSGRTGTGELFF.

Only one count was recorded for this clone. V is TRBV2 and J is TRBJ2-3, with D perhaps matching TRBD2 (6 bases). Germline V gives CDR1 SNHLY, CDR2 FYNNEI. V was trimmed by 5 bases and J by 10 bases, leaving 13 bases between them. The CDR3 is 12 amino acids. The CDR3 region is CASSPKRVPQYF. DNA of the CDR3: TGTGCCAGCAGTCCAAAGCGGGTTCCGCAGTATTTT.

The V call is TRBV19, the J call TRBJ1-3; 8 nucleotides align to TRBD1. V dropped 6 bases and J dropped 0; count of bases not matched to a gene: 7. The CDR3 spans 16 residues. Germline V CDR1 and CDR2: LNHDA, SQIVND (reference sequence). Written as DNA, the CDR3 is TGTGCCAGTAGCTACCCAGGGGGCGTCTCTGGAAACACCATATATTTT. As protein: CASSYPGGVSGNTIYF.

This clone was detected only once. The rearrangement links TRBV27 to TRBJ2-3, with D perhaps TRBD1 (6 bases). The CDR3 sequence is 16 residues long. Trimming removed 6 bases at V and 4 bases at J, with 20 bases between. CDR1 and CDR2 from the germline V gene are MNHEY and SMNVEV (reference sequence). The chain's CDR3 is CASSPFEVKGADTQYF. CDR3 in DNA: TGTGCCAGCAGCCCCTTCGAAGTGAAGGGGGCAGATACGCAGTATTTT.

This chain joins TRBV5-1 and TRBJ1-2, with D tentatively TRBD1 (6 bases). Germline loops: CDR1 SGHRS, CDR2 YFSETQ. The germline V and J ends were trimmed by 5 bases and 1 base, with 12 bases remaining between them. The CDR3 runs to 14 residues. The CDR3 loop reads CASRQGGDNYGYTF. The CDR3 region has the DNA TGCGCCAGCAGGCAAGGGGGGGATAACTATGGCTACACCTTC.

J is TRBJ2-1 and V is TRBV28; TRBD1 agrees at 7 bases. The germline gives CDR1 MDHEN, CDR2 SYDVKM. V lost 6 bases, J lost 3 bases, and 8 bases stayed unmatched. This CDR3 has 15 residues. The DNA of the CDR3 is TGTGCCAGCAGCCATAGGGACAGCTACTACAATGAGCAGTTCTTC. Its protein is CASSHRDSYYNEQFF.

V gene TRBV28 combines with J gene TRBJ2-1, with 8 bases identical to TRBD1. The CDR3 length is 16 residues. V shed 2 bases and J 8 bases; nucleotides not matched to a gene: 11. The germline CDR1 and CDR2 sequences are MDHEN and SYDVKM. The DNA of the CDR3 is TGTGCCAGCAGTTTAGTCAGGGGGCCCAGAAGGTATGAGCAGTTCTTC. This translates into CASSLVRGPRRYEQFF.